This T cell receptor (beta chain) was recorded in a study of T cells in Graves' hyperthyroidism and ophthalmopathy. Study outcomes and limitations: Within blood appeared most thyroid clonotypes that had expanded above 0.001.

With respect to this clonotype: Its antigen is unidentified.

Researchers took RNA transcripts and amplified the TCR beta CDR3 regions from them. First-round RT-PCR with HTBI primers amplified the TCR CDR3 region. TCRdb itself ran the multiplex PCR reads through MiXCR, one entry per CDR3 protein. The top ten hold approximately 35% of the sample, which has approximately 300,000 distinct CDR3 sequences, roughly 17% seen once. Disease duration under 2 months; hyperthyroidism patients were aged 18 to 65. Diagnoses rested on clinical symptoms, serum thyroxine and TRAb, thyroid ultrasound and orbital computed tomography. Germline V lookup: CDR1 SGHTA, CDR2 FQGTGA. This CDR3 comprises 19 residues. Trimming removed 0 bases at V and 1 base at J, with 19 bases between.

This rearrangement joins TRBV7-3 to TRBJ2-1, with a tentative D call TRBD2 (5 bases). The sequenced sample was blood. This TCR was recovered from a man aged 25-40 years with Graves' hyperthyroidism. CDR3 nucleotide sequence: TGTGCCAGCAGCTTAACTAGCGCCCCATCCCCCGGATCCTACAATGAGCAGTTCTTC. It is translated as CASSLTSAPSPGSYNEQFF.